This T cell receptor (beta chain) was recovered during a study of T cells after yellow fever vaccination. CDR1 is SGDLS, CDR2 YYNGEE, per germline. The ends were cut back, 0 bases at V and 7 bases at J, with 8 bases in the middle. CDR3 length: 13 amino acids. One entry per CDR3 protein, called by TCRdb with MiXCR from the 5' RACE reads. The sample lists approximately 450,000 distinct CDR3 sequences, roughly a sixth occurring once. Worth noting for this clonotype: Its cognate antigen is unknown.

Points from the study as a whole: Most clones from primary vaccination were detected again post-booster (almost 98% CD4, 88% CD8). Abundant bulk-derived clonotypes could contaminate FACS-sorted repertoires. A limited proportion of clonotypes was detected within both the CD4 and CD8 compartments.

V gene TRBV9 combines with J gene TRBJ2-1, with D unclear. The material was PBMCs, obtained before the yellow fever booster vaccination. The TCR was taken from a man between 18 and 35 years old who received the YFV17D yellow fever vaccine. CDR3 coding DNA: TGTGCCAGCAGCGTAGCGGATGGAAATGAGCAGTTCTTC. Protein sequence: CASSVADGNEQFF.